The 21 T cell receptor beta chains given below trace back to one sample, sequenced in a study of cytomegalovirus exposure and HLA in healthy donors. TCRdb keeps only in-frame clones here, not all; method: immunoSEQ multiplex PCR. The profile shows a few hundred thousand clones, roughly 84% of them singletons. Sample: PBMCs. All receptors come from a woman in her 30s in good health and CMV-seropositive.

The chain recombines TRBV2 with TRBJ2-1; 13 bases match TRBD2. The CDR3 has 14 residues. V dropped 7 bases and J dropped 7; count of bases not matched to a gene: 4. Germline assignment: CDR1 SNHLY and CDR2 FYNNEI. The CDR3 sequence: CASTLAGGENEQFF. The CDR3 coding sequence is TGTGCCAGCACACTAGCGGGAGGGGAGAATGAGCAGTTCTTC.

The gene calls are TRBV25-1 and TRBJ1-3; D ambiguous. Trimming took 3 bases from V and 3 from J, leaving 12 bases between them. CDR3 length equals 15 residues. CDR1 MGHDK and CDR2 SYGVNS come from the germline V gene. CDR3 coding DNA: TGTGCCAGCAGTGACCAAGTCGGGAGTGGAAACACCATATATTTT. Translated: CASSDQVGSGNTIYF.

This clone was recorded only once. This chain uses TRBV28 with TRBJ2-1; 12 bases align to TRBD2. The CDR3 extends over 22 amino acids. J lost 9 bases, V lost 2 bases, and 26 bases had no gene match. The germline V gene has CDR1 MDHEN and CDR2 SYDVKM. CDR3 coding DNA: TGTGCCAGCAGTTTACCGAGGGCGAGGGTTGGGGCTAGCGGGAGGGCATGGAGTGAGCAGTTCTTC. It yields the protein CASSLPRARVGASGRAWSEQFF.

V usage is TRBV6-5 and J usage is TRBJ2-1; TRBD1 aligns across 7 bases. The germline gives CDR1 MNHEY, CDR2 SVGAGI. CDR3 length: 14 residues. Germline trimming cut 2 bases from V and 10 bases from J; bases unmatched to any gene: 8. CDR3 region: CASSYTGARGEQFF. CDR3 DNA: TGTGCCAGCAGTTACACAGGGGCACGGGGAGAGCAGTTCTTC.

The chain recombines TRBV2 with TRBJ1-4, with a possible D match to TRBD1 (5 bases). This CDR3 has 11 amino acids. Germline V lookup: CDR1 SNHLY, CDR2 FYNNEI. The CDR3 spells CATHRGEKLFF. CDR3 DNA sequence: TGTGCGACCCATAGGGGTGAAAAACTGTTTTTT.

The V call is TRBV5-6, the J call TRBJ1-2; 11 nucleotides line up with TRBD1. The CDR3 consists of 17 residues. Germline lookup yields CDR1 SGHDT and CDR2 YYEEEE. Losses at the gene ends were 0 bases for V and 7 bases for J; bases not matched to a gene: 11. This CDR3 reads CASSLGGQGEWSSGYTF. CDR3 DNA: TGTGCCAGCAGCTTGGGGGGACAGGGGGAATGGAGTTCTGGCTACACCTTC.

The chain employs TRBV11-3 and TRBJ2-3; D is undetermined. This CDR3 has 14 amino acids. The V end lost 3 bases, the J end lost 2 bases, and 9 bases lay between the germline ends. Looked up from germline, CDR1 is SGHNT and CDR2 is YENEEA. This chain's CDR3 is CASSFRGYTDTQYF. CDR3 sequence (DNA): TGTGCCAGCAGCTTTCGCGGATACACAGATACGCAGTATTTT.

The chain has TRBV6-1 and TRBJ2-7, with a weak D call TRBD1 (6 bases). CDR3 length: 15 residues. Between the trimmed V and J ends, which lost 5 bases and 2 bases, there was a span of 16 bases. CDR1 MNHNS and CDR2 SASEGT come from the germline V gene. The CDR3 nucleotides are TGTGCCAGCAGTCTTACAGGGAACCCCACCTACGAGCAGTACTTC. Encoded protein: CASSLTGNPTYEQYF.

CDR3: CASSSARQVGELFF. CDR3 DNA: TGTGCCAGCAGTTCGGCTAGACAGGTCGGGGAGCTGTTTTTT. The J gene is TRBJ2-2, the V gene TRBV28; possibly TRBD1 for D (6 bases). This CDR3 has 14 amino acids. The V gene's germline CDR1 is MDHEN and CDR2 SYDVKM. Trimming pared 4 bases from V and 7 bases from J, leaving 13 bases between.

The count of this clone is one. The chain is built from TRBV4-2 and TRBJ2-1; the D gene is possibly TRBD2 (6 bases). The CDR3 contains 15 residues. V was pared by 1 base and J by 5 bases, with 12 bases between. Germline loops: CDR1 LGHNA, CDR2 YNFKEQ. The CDR3 loop reads CASSQGREQDNEQFF. Written as DNA, the CDR3 is TGTGCCAGCAGCCAAGGCCGGGAGCAGGACAATGAGCAGTTCTTC.

The chain couples TRBV9 to TRBJ1-2, with 7 nucleotides matching TRBD1. After removal of 3 bases from V and 3 bases from J, the junction contained 2 bases not matched to a gene. The germline gives CDR1 SGDLS, CDR2 YYNGEE. This CDR3 region has 13 residues. CDR3 bases: TGTGCCAGCAGCGATACAGGGGACTATGGCTACACCTTC. Translating gives CASSDTGDYGYTF.

The chain recombines TRBV30 with TRBJ2-7, with 9 bases aligning to TRBD2. CDR3 length: 14 residues. The V gene end was trimmed by 0 bases and the J gene end by 7 bases; junction bases not matched to a gene: 7. The V gene's germline CDR1 is GTSNPN and CDR2 SVGIG (reference sequence). This CDR3 is CAWSVPGLAKEQYF. CDR3 nucleotides: TGTGCCTGGAGTGTACCGGGACTAGCCAAGGAGCAGTACTTC.

The CDR3, as DNA: TGTGCCAGCAGGACTAGCGGGAGGGCCGCGGATACGCAGTATTTT. This encodes CASRTSGRAADTQYF. V is TRBV2 and J is TRBJ2-3; 14 bases line up with TRBD2. CDR3 length: 15 residues. CDR1 is SNHLY, CDR2 FYNNEI, per germline. With 6 bases clipped from V and 6 bases from J, the junction kept 5 bases outside the gene matches.

The J gene is TRBJ2-1, the V gene TRBV19, with 13 positions matching TRBD2. The CDR3 is 16 residues long. V was pared by 1 base and J by 7 bases, with 4 bases of the junction left unmatched. The germline gives CDR1 LNHDA, CDR2 SQIVND (reference sequence). This CDR3 is CASSIVGTSGINEQFF. Written as DNA, the CDR3 is TGTGCCAGTAGTATAGTCGGGACTAGCGGGATTAATGAGCAGTTCTTC.

Only a few counts were recorded for this clone. The chain is built from TRBV7-9 and TRBJ1-1; possibly TRBD1 for D (6 bases). CDR3 length: 16 amino acids. Germline-derived CDR1 and CDR2 are SEHNR and FQNEAQ (reference sequence). V was pared by 3 bases and J by 0 bases, with 14 bases between. CDR3 region: CASSFMPGEMNTEAFF. In DNA, the CDR3 is TGTGCCAGCAGCTTTATGCCAGGGGAGATGAACACTGAAGCTTTCTTT.

This rearrangement joins TRBV15 to TRBJ1-1; D is perhaps TRBD1 (6 bases). Germline assignment: CDR1 LNHNV and CDR2 YYDKDF (reference sequence). The length of the CDR3 is 12 residues. V lost 8 bases to trimming and J lost 10 bases, with 17 bases between them. Written as DNA, the CDR3 is TGTGCCACCGCCTCGGGGGCGGGGGGAGCTTTCTTT. This translates into CATASGAGGAFF.

This chain links TRBV5-1 with TRBJ1-5; no firm D call. Deletions cut 0 bases from V and 6 bases from J, with 10 bases between. CDR1 and CDR2 from the germline V gene are SGHRS and YFSETQ. This CDR3 is built from 14 residues. In nucleotides, the CDR3 is TGCGCCAGCAGCTTGGGTCAGCACGGTCAGCCCCAGCATTTT. This translates into CASSLGQHGQPQHF.

In its sample, this clone was seen a few times. CDR3 DNA sequence: TGTGCCAGCAGTCTTGGTCTTTTGAACACCGGGGAGCTGTTTTTT. This encodes CASSLGLLNTGELFF. The rearrangement uses TRBV28 and TRBJ2-2; unclear D gene. Trimming shortened V by 5 bases and J by 1 base, and 11 bases separated the two germline ends. CDR3 length equals 15 residues. CDR1 is MDHEN, CDR2 SYDVKM, per germline.

The genes are TRBV29-1 and TRBJ1-2; D gene uncertain. The ends were cut back, 0 bases at V and 5 bases at J, with 13 bases in the middle. This CDR3 has 14 residues. Germline assignment: CDR1 SQVTM and CDR2 ANQGSEA. The CDR3 sequence: CSVEDGQPVYGYTF. CDR3 bases: TGCAGCGTTGAAGATGGGCAACCCGTTTATGGCTACACCTTC.

This clone has just a few counts. The CDR3 region has the DNA TGTGCCAGCGGCGGACAGGGGAGGGATCAGCCCCAGCATTTT. This encodes CASGGQGRDQPQHF. The V gene is TRBV7-2, the J gene TRBJ1-5, with TRBD1 matching over 9 bases. V lost 8 bases and J lost 5; bases outside the gene matches: 7. The CDR3 covers 14 residues. CDR1 SGHTA and CDR2 FQGNSA come from the germline V gene. Based on the CDR3 plus reference TRBV7-2 and TRBJ1-5, the full variable domain is GAGVSQSPSNKVTEKGKDVELRCDPISGHTALYWYRQSLGQGLEFLIYFQGNSAPDKSGLPSDRFSAERTGGSVSTLTIQRTQQEDSAVYLCASGGQGRDQPQHFGDGTRLSIL.

About this clone itself: A much larger clone differs by one base, so this may be a read error. The sample holds other DNA sequences that translate to the same CDR3. This chain links TRBV28 with TRBJ2-7; no reliable D call. V was clipped by 6 bases and J by 0 bases, with 3 bases between them. The V gene's germline CDR1 is MDHEN and CDR2 SYDVKM. The CDR3 runs to 11 residues. The CDR3 region is CASSYSYEQYF. The DNA of the CDR3 is TGTGCCAGCAGCTACTCCTACGAGCAGTACTTC.